What follows describes a single TCR beta chain. Its antigen is still unknown. This sample was included in a study of T cells after yellow fever vaccination. Study details: The authors prepared low-cell-number fractions using SMART-Seq v4 Ultra Low Input.

Notes on the study in general: Though it reached lower strength, the secondary response hit its peak faster, day 5 versus 15. Clonotype sharing between CD4 and CD8 compartments was small.

MiXCR was run by TCRdb on the 5' RACE reads, yielding one entry per CDR3 protein. The sample carries a few hundred thousand distinct CDR3 sequences, around 3.9% recorded once. In germline, CDR1 is MGHRA, CDR2 YSYEKL. The CDR3 is 16 residues long. Between the trimmed V and J ends, which lost 0 bases and 0 bases, there was a span of 11 bases. The chain uses TRBV4-1 and TRBJ1-1; D unclear. Material: PBMCs, obtained 5 days after the yellow fever booster vaccination. The receptor was isolated from a man between 18 and 35 years old who received the YFV17D yellow fever vaccine. CDR3: CASSQDGWGLNTEAFF. The CDR3 nucleotides are TGCGCCAGCAGCCAAGATGGGTGGGGATTGAACACTGAAGCTTTCTTT.